The 14 T cell receptor beta chains presented below share a single source sample, sequenced in a study of T cells after somatic rescue of genetic block. Assay: immunoSEQ multiplex PCR; the TCRdb copy retains only in-frame clones and omits some. Of just over 14,000 clones listed, approximately 71% are singletons. The sequenced material came from peripheral blood mononuclear cells (PBMCs). These TCRs come from a man younger than 35.

J is TRBJ2-1 and V is TRBV7-2; D is unclear. The length of the CDR3 is 13 residues. Per germline, CDR1 SGHTA and CDR2 FQGNSA. The V gene lost 2 bases and the J gene lost 4 bases, with 6 bases spanning the gap. CDR3 sequence reads: CASSLQRYNEQFF. The CDR3 bases are TGTGCCAGCAGCTTACAACGGTACAATGAGCAGTTCTTC. The full variable domain, rest sourced from reference TRBV7-2 and TRBJ2-1, is GAGVSQSPSNKVTEKGKDVELRCDPISGHTALYWYRQSLGQGLEFLIYFQGNSAPDKSGLPSDRFSAERTGGSVSTLTIQRTQQEDSAVYLCASSLQRYNEQFFGPGTRLTVL.

This clone was detected a few times. The genes are TRBV30 and TRBJ2-7; D ambiguous. The CDR3 spans 14 residues. Trimming cost V 4 bases and J 4 bases, with 17 bases left between them. Germline V gene sequence: CDR1 GTSNPN, CDR2 SVGIG (reference sequence). For the CDR3, the DNA is TGTGCCTGGATTCCGACCTCTCCGAATTACGAGCAGTACTTC. Amino acid sequence: CAWIPTSPNYEQYF.

The chain is built from TRBV30 and TRBJ2-5; TRBD1 matches at 7 bases. Germline CDR1 GTSNPN, CDR2 SVGIG (reference sequence). The CDR3 is 15 amino acids. The V and J ends lost 2 bases and 1 base, in that order; junction bases with no gene match: 7. CDR3 DNA sequence: TGTGCCTGGAGTCGGGGACAGAGTTTCCAAGAGACCCAGTACTTC. Protein: CAWSRGQSFQETQYF.

V and J are TRBV7-6 and TRBJ1-1; 7 bases fit TRBD1. This CDR3 has 14 residues. The trim removed 4 bases at V and 11 bases at J, leaving 13 bases unmatched. CDR1 is SGHVS, CDR2 FNYEAQ, per germline. In nucleotides, the CDR3 is TGTGCCAGCAGCTACCCTACAGGGGTCCGAGCGGCTTTCTTT. Protein sequence: CASSYPTGVRAAFF.

This chain joins TRBV6-5 and TRBJ2-5, with D hard to call. V was clipped by 0 bases and J by 5 bases, with 7 bases between them. Germline CDR1 and CDR2: MNHEY and SVGAGI. This CDR3 contains 13 residues. The CDR3 loop is CASSYSLAETQYF. The CDR3 region has the DNA TGTGCCAGCAGTTACTCCTTGGCGGAGACCCAGTACTTC.

V is TRBV5-1 and J is TRBJ2-7; TRBD2 matches 8 bases. V dropped 4 bases and J dropped 4; count of bases not matched to a gene: 10. The CDR3 extends over 15 amino acids. Germline values: CDR1 SGHRS, CDR2 YFSETQ. The chain's CDR3 is CASSPIGSGAYEQYF. The CDR3 region has the DNA TGCGCCAGCAGCCCCATTGGTAGCGGGGCTTACGAGCAGTACTTC. Supplemented by reference TRBV5-1 and TRBJ2-7, the full variable domain reads KAGVTQTPRYLIKTRGQQVTLSCSPISGHRSVSWYQQTPGQGLQFLFEYFSETQRNKGNFPGRFSGRQFSNSRSEMNVSTLELGDSALYLCASSPIGSGAYEQYFGPGTRLTVT.

CDR3 bases: TGTGCCAGCAGCCCCCGGAGGGGGGCGGGCACAGATACGCAGTATTTT. Amino acid sequence: CASSPRRGAGTDTQYF. The chain uses TRBV5-4 and TRBJ2-3; D tentatively reads TRBD1 or TRBD2 (6 bases each). Deletions cut 4 bases from V and 1 base from J, with 16 bases between. The CDR3 is 16 amino acids. The germline V gene encodes CDR1 SGHNT and CDR2 YYREEE (reference sequence). Together with reference TRBV5-4 and TRBJ2-3, the CDR3 gives the full variable domain: ETGVTQSPTHLIKTRGQQVTLRCSSQSGHNTVSWYQQALGQGPQFIFQYYREEENGRGNFPPRFSGLQFPNYSSELNVNALELDDSALYLCASSPRRGAGTDTQYFGPGTRLTVL.

V and J are TRBV15 and TRBJ1-1, with no clear D. This CDR3 region has 14 residues. Trimming pared 0 bases from V and 1 base from J, leaving 6 bases between. Germline loops: CDR1 LNHNV, CDR2 YYDKDF (reference sequence). The CDR3: CATSRDRANTEAFF. CDR3 DNA: TGTGCCACCAGCAGAGATCGGGCGAACACTGAAGCTTTCTTT.

The gene calls are TRBV28 and TRBJ1-5, with TRBD1 identical over 9 bases. The CDR3 extends over 16 amino acids. Germline V CDR1 and CDR2: MDHEN, SYDVKM. Trimming took 3 bases from V and 7 from J; bases not matched to a gene: 10. Written as DNA, the CDR3 is TGTGCCAGCAGTTTGGGACAGGGCCCCTCGGGACAGCCCCAGCATTTT. Its protein product is CASSLGQGPSGQPQHF.

V and J are TRBV28 and TRBJ1-5; 8 bases align to TRBD1. V dropped 6 bases and J dropped 6; count of bases not matched to a gene: 7. CDR1 is MDHEN and CDR2 is SYDVKM in the germline V gene. This CDR3 comprises 14 residues. Here the CDR3 reads CASSQQGVGQPQHF. CDR3 DNA: TGTGCCAGCAGCCAACAGGGGGTGGGTCAGCCCCAGCATTTT.

This chain joins TRBV11-2 and TRBJ2-7, with 8 bases lining up with TRBD1. CDR3 length: 15 amino acids. Trimming at V came to 3 bases and at J to 3 bases, leaving 7 bases not matched to a gene. Germline V CDR1 and CDR2: SGHAT, FQNNGV. In nucleotides, the CDR3 is TGTGCCAGCAGCTTTGGGACAGGAGCGTACTACGAGCAGTACTTC. As protein: CASSFGTGAYYEQYF.

On this clone: A junction boundary mismatches the germline segment, possibly from a read error. Other DNA sequences from this sample encode an identical CDR3 as well. The chain links TRBV10-3 to TRBJ1-5; TRBD1 might be the D (6 bases). In germline, CDR1 is ENHRY, CDR2 SYGVKD. The CDR3 has 15 residues. CDR3 bases: TGTGCTATCAGCCCCGGGACACTAAGCAATCAGCCCCAGCATTTT. Its protein product is CAISPGTLSNQPQHF.

This clone came up a few times. V and J are TRBV19 and TRBJ2-7, with D perhaps matching TRBD1 (6 bases). Germline-derived CDR1 and CDR2 are LNHDA and SQIVND (reference sequence). The CDR3 consists of 16 residues. The V gene lost 4 bases and the J gene lost 3 bases, with 19 bases spanning the gap. CDR3 nucleotide sequence: TGTGCCAGTAGTACCAGGGGAAATCCCGTGGACTACGAGCAGTACTTC. Translation: CASSTRGNPVDYEQYF. The full variable domain, completed using reference TRBV19 and TRBJ2-7, is DGGITQSPKYLFRKEGQNVTLSCEQNLNHDAMYWYRQDPGQGLRLIYYSQIVNDFQKGDIAEGYSVSREKKESFPLTVTSAQKNPTAFYLCASSTRGNPVDYEQYFGPGTRLTVT.

The chain couples TRBV11-2 to TRBJ2-7, with D maybe TRBD1 (6 bases). The CDR3 covers 15 residues. V lost 5 bases, J lost 7 bases, and 21 bases lay in between. Germline lookup yields CDR1 SGHAT and CDR2 FQNNGV. The chain's CDR3 is CASSQIRSLRGEQYF. The DNA for the CDR3 is TGTGCCAGCAGCCAGATACGGAGTCTAAGGGGGGAGCAGTACTTC.